A selection of T cell receptor beta chains follows, all from one sample in a study of vaccination effects on CD4 cells after COVID-19. TCRdb's table, derived via immunoSEQ multiplex PCR, lists solely in-frame clones and lacks some. The repertoire holds around 47,000 clones, with 60% to 75% as singletons. No antigens are known for them. This material consisted of CD4+ T cells from PBMCs cultured with a peptide pool, taken before COVID-19 vaccination. These receptors were taken from a human donor who had a prior SARS-CoV-2 infection. Each CDR3 is given with its conserved first and last residue. Each record gives: J gene, CDR3 length, clone size, V gene, D gene, CDR3 protein, CDR3 DNA. D genes are given only for firm matches. Not all rows give a size; the values are once, few, many and, for expanded clones, a class.

>TRBJ2-7|15|once|TRBV27|-
CASSLWASNPHEQYF
TGTGCCAGCAGTTTATGGGCTAGCAACCCCCACGAGCAGTACTTC
>TRBJ2-3|16|-|TRBV4-2|-
CASSQDSFRGADTQYF
TGTGCCAGCAGCCAAGATTCCTTTAGAGGGGCAGATACGCAGTATTTT
>TRBJ1-2|15|few|TRBV4-1|TRBD1
CASGQQGASPYGYTF
TGCGCCAGCGGACAACAGGGGGCGTCCCCCTATGGCTACACCTTC
>TRBJ2-2|16|few|TRBV15|-
CATSRGGGADTGELFF
TGTGCCACCAGCAGAGGGGGCGGGGCGGACACCGGGGAGCTGTTTTTT
>TRBJ2-5|14|few|TRBV9|-
CASSVGGLQETQYF
TGTGCCAGCAGCGTAGGGGGACTGCAAGAGACCCAGTACTTC
>TRBJ1-2|12|-|TRBV30|-
CAWSVSRRGYTF
TGTGCCTGGAGTGTTTCGCGGAGGGGCTACACCTTC
>TRBJ1-2|13|-|TRBV18|-
CASSPDRQSGYTF
TGTGCCAGCTCACCCGACAGGCAATCTGGCTACACCTTC
>TRBJ1-1|14|-|TRBV6-5|TRBD1
CASFVDRGNTEAFF
TGTGCCAGCTTTGTGGACAGGGGGAACACTGAAGCTTTCTTT
>TRBJ2-1|14|-|TRBV5-1|TRBD2
CASSIAGGGDEQFF
TGCGCCAGCAGCATAGCGGGAGGTGGGGATGAGCAGTTCTTC
>TRBJ1-3|12|-|TRBV12-3/TRBV12-4|-
CASSLLRNTIYF
TGTGCCAGCAGTTTGCTGCGTAACACCATATATTTT
>TRBJ1-6|14|-|TRBV2|-
CASSQVGDNSPLHF
TGTGCCAGCAGCCAGGTCGGGGATAATTCACCCCTCCACTTT
>TRBJ2-3|14|-|TRBV7-9|-
CASSLDQGSDTQYF
TGTGCCAGCAGCTTAGACCAGGGATCAGATACGCAGTATTTT
>TRBJ1-4|14|-|TRBV4-1|-
CASSQKGSNEKLFF
TGCGCCAGCAGCCAAAAGGGTTCCAATGAAAAACTGTTTTTT
>TRBJ1-1|17|-|TRBV4-3|-
CASSQDLGGFLNTEAFF
TGCGCCAGCAGCCAAGATCTCGGTGGATTTTTAAACACTGAAGCTTTCTTT
>TRBJ2-2|18|few|TRBV9|TRBD2
CASSVEGPAAGGHGELFF
TGTGCCAGCAGCGTAGAGGGACCCGCGGCGGGAGGACACGGGGAGCTGTTTTTT
>TRBJ1-1|13|-|TRBV30|-
CASLSQGNTEAFF
TGTGCCAGCTTATCTCAGGGAAACACTGAAGCTTTCTTT
>TRBJ1-3|13|-|TRBV2|-
CASSDRFGNTIYF
TGTGCCAGCAGCGACCGTTTCGGAAACACCATATATTTT
>TRBJ2-6|14|-|TRBV14|-
CASSPVGRANVLTF
TGTGCCAGCAGCCCGGTCGGAAGGGCCAACGTCCTGACTTTC
>TRBJ2-5|15|-|TRBV2|TRBD1
CASSIFGTGDETQYF
TGTGCCAGCAGCATATTCGGGACAGGGGATGAGACCCAGTACTTC
>TRBJ2-7|15|many|TRBV6-2/TRBV6-3|TRBD2
CASSLVSAGGYEQYF
TGTGCCAGCAGTTTAGTGTCTGCGGGGGGCTACGAGCAGTACTTC
>TRBJ1-5|14|-|TRBV11-2|-
CASSQSARGQPQHF
TGTGCCAGCAGCCAAAGCGCTAGGGGTCAGCCCCAGCATTTT
>TRBJ2-5|13|few|TRBV5-1|-
CASSLVSQETQYF
TGCGCCAGCAGCTTGGTTAGCCAAGAGACCCAGTACTTC
>TRBJ2-1|13|-|TRBV9|-
CASSGGNNNEQFF
TGTGCCAGCAGCGGCGGAAATAACAATGAGCAGTTCTTC
>TRBJ2-7|16|-|TRBV7-8|-
CASSLSGGLLAYEQYF
TGTGCCAGCAGCTTATCGGGGGGCCTTCTAGCCTACGAGCAGTACTTC
>TRBJ2-1|16|-|TRBV24-1|-
CATSDYSANSYNEQFF
TGTGCCACCAGTGATTATAGCGCGAATTCCTACAATGAGCAGTTCTTC
>TRBJ1-4|16|-|TRBV28|TRBD1
CASRTGQTGGFEKLFF
TGTGCCAGCAGGACCGGACAGACAGGGGGCTTCGAAAAACTGTTTTTT
>TRBJ2-2|15|few|TRBV7-3|-
CASSLSRPPGGELFF
TGTGCCAGCAGCTTAAGTCGACCCCCAGGTGGGGAGCTGTTTTTT
>TRBJ1-2|11|-|TRBV12-3/TRBV12-4|-
CASSRDYGYTF
TGTGCCAGCAGTAGAGACTATGGCTACACCTTC
>TRBJ2-5|12|-|TRBV30|-
CAWTGVGETQYF
TGTGCCTGGACAGGCGTCGGAGAGACCCAGTACTTC
>TRBJ1-5|14|few|TRBV7-9|TRBD1
CASSPTGDNQPQHF
TGTGCCAGCAGCCCGACAGGGGACAATCAGCCCCAGCATTTT
>TRBJ2-7|16|-|TRBV11-2|-
CASSFRGSSNSYEQYF
TGTGCCAGCAGCTTCAGGGGCAGCTCTAACTCCTACGAGCAGTACTTC
>TRBJ2-3|12|once|TRBV7-7|TRBD1
CASSSQGGTQYF
TGTGCTAGCAGCTCTCAAGGGGGCACGCAGTATTTT
>TRBJ2-7|15|-|TRBV6-2/TRBV6-3|TRBD2
CASSFQTGAGDEQYF
TGTGCCAGCAGTTTCCAAACTGGAGCGGGAGACGAGCAGTACTTC
>TRBJ1-2|11|few|TRBV19|-
CASRLDYGYTF
TGTGCCAGTAGGCTAGATTATGGCTACACCTTC
>TRBJ1-1|16|-|TRBV7-9|-
CASSSPRYAGDTEAFF
TGTGCCAGCAGCTCCCCCCGGTACGCTGGGGACACTGAAGCTTTCTTT
>TRBJ2-2|14|-|TRBV6-4|-
CASSDRDPPGELFF
TGTGCCAGCTCTGATCGTGACCCCCCCGGGGAGCTGTTTTTT
>TRBJ2-5|12|-|TRBV2|-
CASSERTETQYF
TGTGCCAGCAGTGAACGGACAGAGACCCAGTACTTC
>TRBJ2-2|15|-|TRBV6-4|-
CASSEGSANTGELFF
TGTGCCAGCAGTGAGGGGTCAGCGAACACCGGGGAGCTGTTTTTT
>TRBJ2-7|10|once|TRBV21-1|-
CASVHHEQYF
TGTGCCAGCGTACACCACGAGCAGTACTTC
>TRBJ2-7|16|-|TRBV7-9|TRBD2
CASSLGLAGGQYEQYF
TGTGCCAGCAGCTTAGGACTAGCGGGAGGGCAATACGAGCAGTACTTC
>TRBJ1-6|15|-|TRBV10-3|TRBD1
CAISDQGVGNSPLHF
TGTGCCATCAGTGATCAGGGGGTTGGGAATTCACCCCTCCACTTT
>TRBJ2-4|14|-|TRBV2|-
CASSAPLSKNIQYF
TGTGCCAGCAGTGCCCCCTTGAGCAAAAACATTCAGTACTTC
>TRBJ1-1|14|-|TRBV5-1|-
CASSLDSERLEAFF
TGCGCCAGCAGCTTGGATTCAGAAAGACTTGAAGCTTTCTTT
>TRBJ1-2|14|-|TRBV2|-
CASTQYRTSYGYTF
TGTGCCAGCACCCAATACCGGACAAGCTATGGCTACACCTTC
>TRBJ2-2|15|-|TRBV14|-
CASGRLDANTGELFF
TGTGCCAGCGGACGACTTGATGCGAACACCGGGGAGCTGTTTTTT
>TRBJ2-2|16|-|TRBV19|-
CASSWARGANTGELFF
TGTGCCAGTAGTTGGGCCAGGGGGGCGAACACCGGGGAGCTGTTTTTT
>TRBJ1-4|15|-|TRBV11-3|TRBD1
CASSKTGGPLEKLFF
TGTGCCAGCAGCAAGACAGGGGGCCCCTTGGAAAAACTGTTTTTT
>TRBJ2-2|17|-|TRBV15|-
CATSRDPGLSNTGELFF
TGTGCCACCAGCAGAGATCCAGGACTCTCGAACACCGGGGAGCTGTTTTTT
>TRBJ1-1|14|-|TRBV24-1|-
CATSDGATNTEAFF
TGTGCCACCAGTGACGGGGCTACGAATACTGAAGCTTTCTTT
>TRBJ2-3|11|-|TRBV12-3/TRBV12-4|-
CASSLGDTQYF
TGTGCCAGCAGCCTCGGAGATACGCAGTATTTT
>TRBJ2-7|15|-|TRBV5-1|TRBD2
CASSAGLAGADEQYF
TGCGCCAGCAGCGCGGGACTAGCGGGAGCTGACGAGCAGTACTTC
>TRBJ1-2|14|once|TRBV5-4|-
CASTMGRGTYGYTF
TGTGCCAGCACCATGGGAAGAGGGACCTATGGCTACACCTTC
>TRBJ1-1|15|-|TRBV7-2|TRBD1
CASSLQPGTVNEAFF
TGTGCCAGCAGCCTCCAACCCGGGACAGTAAATGAAGCTTTCTTT